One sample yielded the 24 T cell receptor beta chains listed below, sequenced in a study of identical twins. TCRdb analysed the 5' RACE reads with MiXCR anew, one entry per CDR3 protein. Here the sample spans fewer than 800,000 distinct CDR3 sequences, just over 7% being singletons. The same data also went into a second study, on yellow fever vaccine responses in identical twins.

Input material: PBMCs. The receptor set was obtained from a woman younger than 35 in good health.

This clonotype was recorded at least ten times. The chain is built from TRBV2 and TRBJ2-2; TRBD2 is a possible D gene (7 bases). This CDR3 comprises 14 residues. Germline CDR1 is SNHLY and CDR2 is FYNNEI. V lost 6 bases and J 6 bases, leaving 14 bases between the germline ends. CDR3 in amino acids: CASSVGRTAGELFF. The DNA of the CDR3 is TGTGCCAGCAGCGTCGGGAGGACAGCCGGGGAGCTGTTTTTT.

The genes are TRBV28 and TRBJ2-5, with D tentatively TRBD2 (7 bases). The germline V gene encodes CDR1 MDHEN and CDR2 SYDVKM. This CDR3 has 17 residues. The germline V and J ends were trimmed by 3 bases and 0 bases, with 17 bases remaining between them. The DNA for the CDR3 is TGTGCCAGCAGTTTGGGGGGGACACTAGGGGACCAAGAGACCCAGTACTTC. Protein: CASSLGGTLGDQETQYF.

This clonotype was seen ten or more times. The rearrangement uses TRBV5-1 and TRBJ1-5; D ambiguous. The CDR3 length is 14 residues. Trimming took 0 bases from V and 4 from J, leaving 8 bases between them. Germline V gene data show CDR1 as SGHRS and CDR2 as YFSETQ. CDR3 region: CASSLGERNQPQHF. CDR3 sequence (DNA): TGCGCCAGCAGCTTGGGGGAACGAAATCAGCCCCAGCATTTT.

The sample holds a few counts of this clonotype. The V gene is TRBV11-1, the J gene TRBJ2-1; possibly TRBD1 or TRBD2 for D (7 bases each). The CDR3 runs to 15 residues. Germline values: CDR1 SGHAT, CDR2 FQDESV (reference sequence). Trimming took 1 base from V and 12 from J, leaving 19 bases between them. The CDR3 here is CASSLVPSGGGVQFF. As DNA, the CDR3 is TGTGCCAGCAGCTTAGTTCCCTCAGGGGGGGGGGTGCAGTTCTTC. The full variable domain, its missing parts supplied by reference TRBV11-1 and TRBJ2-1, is EAEVAQSPRYKITEKSQAVAFWCDPISGHATLYWYRQILGQGPELLVQFQDESVVDDSQLPKDRFSAERLKGVDSTLKIQPAELGDSAMYLCASSLVPSGGGVQFFGPGTRLTVL.

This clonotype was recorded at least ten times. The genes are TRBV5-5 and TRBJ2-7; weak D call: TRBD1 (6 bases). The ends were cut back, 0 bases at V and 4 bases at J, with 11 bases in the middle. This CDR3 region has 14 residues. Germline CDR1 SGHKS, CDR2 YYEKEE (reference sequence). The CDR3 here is CASSLGGGEYEQYV. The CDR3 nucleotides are TGTGCCAGCAGCTTGGGAGGGGGAGAGTACGAGCAGTACGTC.

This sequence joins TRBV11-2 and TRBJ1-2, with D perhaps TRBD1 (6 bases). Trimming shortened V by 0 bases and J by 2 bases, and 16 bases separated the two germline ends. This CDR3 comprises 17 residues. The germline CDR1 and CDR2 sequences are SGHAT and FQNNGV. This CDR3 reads CASSLDPLGRGNYGYTF. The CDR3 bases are TGTGCCAGCAGCTTAGATCCGCTTGGCAGGGGCAACTATGGCTACACCTTC.

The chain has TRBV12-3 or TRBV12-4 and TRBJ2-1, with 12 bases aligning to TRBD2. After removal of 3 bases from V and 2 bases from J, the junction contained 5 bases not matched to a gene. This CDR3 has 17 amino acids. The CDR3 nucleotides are TGTGCCAGCAGTTTTAAGCCTAGCGGGAGGGCCTACAATGAGCAGTTCTTC. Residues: CASSFKPSGRAYNEQFF.

The CDR3 DNA is TGCGCCAGCAGCCAAGAACGACTAGACTCCTACAATGAGCAGTTCTTC. Protein sequence: CASSQERLDSYNEQFF. The V gene is TRBV4-1, the J gene TRBJ2-1; a weak D match, TRBD2 (6 bases). The germline V gene encodes CDR1 MGHRA and CDR2 YSYEKL. The CDR3 loop spans 16 amino acids. V dropped 0 bases and J dropped 0 bases, with 9 bases sitting between them.

CDR3 nucleotide sequence: TGCAGTGCTAGACGGGACAGTGAAGCTTTCTTT. Amino acid sequence: CSARRDSEAFF. This rearrangement joins TRBV20-1 to TRBJ1-1, with 7 bases lining up with TRBD1. V lost 2 bases, J lost 7 bases, and 1 base stayed unmatched. This CDR3 is built from 11 residues. Germline assignment: CDR1 DFQATT and CDR2 SNEGSKA (reference sequence).

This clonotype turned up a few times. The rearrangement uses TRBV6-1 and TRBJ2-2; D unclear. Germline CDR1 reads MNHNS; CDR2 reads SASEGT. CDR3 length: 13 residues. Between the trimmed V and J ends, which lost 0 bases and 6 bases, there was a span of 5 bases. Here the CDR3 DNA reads TGTGCCAGCAGTGAAGCTCTTGCCGGGGAGCTGTTTTTT. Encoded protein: CASSEALAGELFF.

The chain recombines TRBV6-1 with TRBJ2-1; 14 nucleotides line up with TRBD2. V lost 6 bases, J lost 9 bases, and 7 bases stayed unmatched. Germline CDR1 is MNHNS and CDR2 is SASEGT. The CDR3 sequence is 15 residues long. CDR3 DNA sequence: TGTGCCAGCAGGACTAGCGGGGGGGCAAGTACTGAGCAGTTCTTC. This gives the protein CASRTSGGASTEQFF.

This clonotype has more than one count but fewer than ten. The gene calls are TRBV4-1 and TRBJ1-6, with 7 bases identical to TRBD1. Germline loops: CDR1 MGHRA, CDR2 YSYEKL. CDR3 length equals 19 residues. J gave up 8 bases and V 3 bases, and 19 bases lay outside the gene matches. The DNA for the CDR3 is TGCGCCAGCAGCCAGGAAGGTGGCAGGGGGAGAAAAGGAGATTCACCCCTCCACTTT. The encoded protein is CASSQEGGRGRKGDSPLHF.

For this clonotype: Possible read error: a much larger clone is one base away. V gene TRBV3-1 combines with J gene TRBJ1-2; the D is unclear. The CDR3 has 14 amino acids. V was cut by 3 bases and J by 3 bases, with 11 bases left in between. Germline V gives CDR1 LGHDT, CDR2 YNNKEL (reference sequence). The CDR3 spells CASSQASGDYGYTF. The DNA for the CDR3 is TGTGCCAGCAGCCAGGCCAGCGGTGACTATGGCTACACCTTC.

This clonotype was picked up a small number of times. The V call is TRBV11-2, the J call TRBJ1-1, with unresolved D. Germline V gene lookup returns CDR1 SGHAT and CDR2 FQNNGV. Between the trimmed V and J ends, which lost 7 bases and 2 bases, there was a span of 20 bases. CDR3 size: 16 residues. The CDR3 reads CASTLSGRTFNTEAFF. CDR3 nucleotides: TGTGCCAGCACCCTCTCGGGCAGAACTTTTAACACTGAAGCTTTCTTT.

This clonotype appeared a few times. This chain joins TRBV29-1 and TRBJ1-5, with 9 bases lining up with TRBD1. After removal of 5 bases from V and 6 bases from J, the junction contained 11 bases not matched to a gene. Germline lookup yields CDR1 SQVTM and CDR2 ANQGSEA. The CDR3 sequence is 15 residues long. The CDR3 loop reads CSVSRGQGTPQPQHF. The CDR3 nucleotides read TGCAGCGTTTCCCGTGGACAGGGGACCCCTCAGCCCCAGCATTTT.

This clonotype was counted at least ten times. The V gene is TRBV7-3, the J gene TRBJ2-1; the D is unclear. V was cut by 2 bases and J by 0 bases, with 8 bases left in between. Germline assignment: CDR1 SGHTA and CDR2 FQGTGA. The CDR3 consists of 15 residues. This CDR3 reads CASSLDVGSYNEQFF. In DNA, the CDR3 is TGTGCCAGCAGCTTAGATGTGGGCTCCTACAATGAGCAGTTCTTC. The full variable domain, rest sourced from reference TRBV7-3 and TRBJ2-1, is GAGVSQTPSNKVTEKGKYVELRCDPISGHTALYWYRQSLGQGPEFLIYFQGTGAADDSGLPNDRFFAVRPEGSVSTLKIQRTERGDSAVYLCASSLDVGSYNEQFFGPGTRLTVL.

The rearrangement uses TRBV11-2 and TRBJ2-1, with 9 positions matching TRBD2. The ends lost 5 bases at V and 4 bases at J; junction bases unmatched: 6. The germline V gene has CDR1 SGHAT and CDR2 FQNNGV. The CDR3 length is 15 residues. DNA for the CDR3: TGTGCCAGCAGCCGCTCGGCGGGGGGGTACAATGAGCAGTTCTTC. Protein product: CASSRSAGGYNEQFF.

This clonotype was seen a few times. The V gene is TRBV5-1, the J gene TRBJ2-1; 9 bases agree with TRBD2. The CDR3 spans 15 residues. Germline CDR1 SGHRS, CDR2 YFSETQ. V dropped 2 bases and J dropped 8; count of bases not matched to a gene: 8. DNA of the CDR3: TGCGCCAGCAGCTTCGGGCGGGGGGGCACTGATGAGCAGTTCTTC. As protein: CASSFGRGGTDEQFF.

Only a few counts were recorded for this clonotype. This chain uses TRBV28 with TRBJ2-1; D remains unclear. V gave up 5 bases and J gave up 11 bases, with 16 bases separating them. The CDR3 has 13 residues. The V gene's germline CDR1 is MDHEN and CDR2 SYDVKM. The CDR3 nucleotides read TGTGCCAGCAGTCCCCTCACAGCGACCCAGCAGTTCTTC. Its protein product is CASSPLTATQQFF.

CDR3 in amino acids: CSAIAEASMNGQFF. The CDR3 nucleotides are TGCAGTGCTATAGCGGAAGCCTCAATGAACGGGCAGTTCTTC. The V and J genes are TRBV20-1 and TRBJ2-1, with D tentatively TRBD2 (6 bases). The CDR3 totals 14 residues. Germline V gives CDR1 DFQATT, CDR2 SNEGSKA (reference sequence). V was clipped by 4 bases and J by 12 bases, with 22 bases between them.

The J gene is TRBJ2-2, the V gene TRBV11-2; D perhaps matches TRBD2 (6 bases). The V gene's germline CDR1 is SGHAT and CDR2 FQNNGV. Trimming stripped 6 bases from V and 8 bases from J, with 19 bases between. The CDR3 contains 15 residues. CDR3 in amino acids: CASSSGTGFEGELFF. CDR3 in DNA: TGTGCCAGCAGTTCCGGGACTGGGTTTGAGGGGGAGCTGTTTTTT.

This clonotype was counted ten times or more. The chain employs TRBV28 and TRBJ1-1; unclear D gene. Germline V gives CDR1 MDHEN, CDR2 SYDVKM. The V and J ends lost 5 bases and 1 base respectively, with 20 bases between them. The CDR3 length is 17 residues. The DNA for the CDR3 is TGTGCCAGCAGTCACACCTCGGTGGAACTTCGGAACACTGAAGCTTTCTTT. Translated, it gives CASSHTSVELRNTEAFF.

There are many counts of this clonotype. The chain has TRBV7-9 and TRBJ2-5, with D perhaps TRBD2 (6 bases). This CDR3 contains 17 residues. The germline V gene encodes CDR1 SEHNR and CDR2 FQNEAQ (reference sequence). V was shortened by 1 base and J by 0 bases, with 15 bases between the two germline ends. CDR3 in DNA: TGTGCCAGCAGCTTAGTCAGTGGGCTAGCGTACCAAGAGACCCAGTACTTC. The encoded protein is CASSLVSGLAYQETQYF.

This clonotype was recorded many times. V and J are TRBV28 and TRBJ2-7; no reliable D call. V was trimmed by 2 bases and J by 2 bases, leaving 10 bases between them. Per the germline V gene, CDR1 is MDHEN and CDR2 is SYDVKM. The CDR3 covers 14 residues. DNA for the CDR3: TGTGCCAGCAGTTTAGTTAGACACCCCTACGAGCAGTACGTC. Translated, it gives CASSLVRHPYEQYV.